The sample holds a few counts of the clone carrying this TCR beta chain. Its antigen is unknown. The data derive from a study of immune evolution from preneoplasia to lung adenocarcinoma. Germline loops: CDR1 SGDLS, CDR2 YYNGEE. This CDR3 comprises 16 residues. The V and J ends lost 3 bases and 0 bases respectively, with 13 bases between them. Study observations and caveats: Clonality was highest in normal lung, lower in later-stage lesions apparently.

Between the mid-2010s and the late 2010s, patients underwent resection in Japan or China. Here immunoSEQ multiplex PCR was the method, and the copy in TCRdb shows in-frame clones only, minus some. The sample comprises 4,500 to 7,500 clones, 75% to 85% of which are singletons, and less than 25% rests with the top ten. The sequence was obtained from a person aged 55-80 years with lung adenocarcinoma. The V call is TRBV9, the J call TRBJ1-5, with D perhaps matching TRBD1 (5 bases). Sequenced input: FFPE adjacent normal lung tissue. For the CDR3, the DNA is TGTGCCAGCAGCGCCGGGGCAGACGATAGCAATCAGCCCCAGCATTTT. Translating it yields CASSAGADDSNQPQHF.